A single sample is the source of the 32 T cell receptor beta chains below, sequenced in a study of CD8+ T cells in alopecia areata. TCR sequencing used cDNA made by reverse transcription of extracted RNA. Produced via immunoSEQ multiplex PCR; TCRdb's table is partial and in-frame only. Of 150,000 to 200,000 clones in the sample, less than 80% were seen once. The sequencing used CD8+ T cells sorted from blood, collected at week 0. The receptors were sampled from a human donor with alopecia areata.

The table lists this clone with a few counts. Here the CDR3 reads CASSLAGAPYEQYF. CDR3 coding DNA: TGTGCCAGCAGCTTAGCGGGGGCACCATACGAGCAGTACTTC. This chain connects TRBV7-9 to TRBJ2-7, with D perhaps matching TRBD1 (6 bases). V was shortened by 0 bases and J by 4 bases, with 10 bases between the two germline ends. Germline V gene data show CDR1 as SEHNR and CDR2 as FQNEAQ (reference sequence). CDR3 length equals 14 residues.

The gene calls are TRBV29-1 and TRBJ2-1; 7 bases agree with TRBD2. The V segment lost 5 bases and the J segment 0 bases; nucleotides outside the gene matches: 4. The CDR3 has 14 amino acids. Germline V gene data show CDR1 as SQVTM and CDR2 as ANQGSEA. DNA of the CDR3: TGCAGCGTTACCGGGGGGAGCTCCTACAATGAGCAGTTCTTC. Amino acids: CSVTGGSSYNEQFF.

V is TRBV4-1 and J is TRBJ2-3, with no clear D. Germline V gives CDR1 MGHRA, CDR2 YSYEKL. Trimming took off 1 base at V and 4 bases at J, with 9 bases between the two ends. This CDR3 contains 14 residues. The CDR3 DNA sequence: TGCGCCAGCAGCCAAGGGTCCGGGCCAGATACGCAGTATTTT. The encoded protein is CASSQGSGPDTQYF.

The chain has TRBV11-2 and TRBJ2-5; D gene ambiguous. Trimming took off 4 bases at V and 4 bases at J, with 7 bases between the two ends. CDR1 and CDR2 from the germline V gene are SGHAT and FQNNGV. The length of the CDR3 is 12 residues. The CDR3, as DNA: TGTGCCAGCAGCTGGAGACCAGAGACCCAGTACTTC. Translation: CASSWRPETQYF.

This chain links TRBV29-1 with TRBJ1-2, with 9 bases matching TRBD1. Germline CDR1 is SQVTM and CDR2 is ANQGSEA. J gave up 7 bases and V 7 bases, and 4 bases lay outside the gene matches. This CDR3 is 11 amino acids long. In DNA form, the CDR3 reads TGCAGCGGTGGGACAGGGCTTGGCTACACCTTC. Amino acid sequence: CSGGTGLGYTF.

Details on this clone: Mismatch with germline at one junction end may stem from a read error. This chain uses TRBV5-1 with TRBJ1-3; D unresolved. This CDR3 comprises 15 residues. CDR1 is SGHRS and CDR2 is YFSETQ in the germline V gene. Written as DNA, the CDR3 is TGTGCCAGCAGCTTGGAAGACACATCTGGAAACACCATATATTTT. It is translated as CASSLEDTSGNTIYF.

This sequence joins TRBV7-9 and TRBJ2-3; the D gene is possibly TRBD2 (5 bases). This CDR3 is built from 16 residues. Germline CDR1 SEHNR, CDR2 FQNEAQ (reference sequence). The ends were cut back, 3 bases at V and 3 bases at J, with 16 bases in the middle. In nucleotides, the CDR3 is TGTGCCAGCAGCTTGAGCGGCGTGAGGTGGACAGATACGCAGTATTTT. This encodes CASSLSGVRWTDTQYF.

This clone was observed a few times. The J gene is TRBJ2-6, the V gene TRBV27; D is ambiguous. The ends were cut back, 6 bases at V and 4 bases at J, with 7 bases in the middle. From germline, CDR1 is MNHEY and CDR2 SMNVEV (reference sequence). The CDR3 runs 13 residues. The chain's CDR3 is CASSNGGANVLTF. The CDR3 DNA reads as TGTGCCAGCAGCAATGGCGGGGCCAACGTCCTGACTTTC.

This clone was observed a few times. The genes are TRBV29-1 and TRBJ2-3; D gene ambiguous. Germline V CDR1 and CDR2: SQVTM, ANQGSEA. This CDR3 contains 15 residues. The ends were cut back, 0 bases at V and 0 bases at J, with 10 bases in the middle. The DNA for the CDR3 is TGCAGCGTTGAAGATCAATCGGACAGCACAGATACGCAGTATTTT. Its translation: CSVEDQSDSTDTQYF.

The chain recombines TRBV6-5 with TRBJ1-6; D is uncertain. The germline V and J ends were trimmed by 4 bases and 0 bases, with 10 bases remaining between them. CDR1 MNHEY and CDR2 SVGAGI come from the germline V gene. The CDR3 is made up of 16 amino acids. DNA for the CDR3: TGTGCCAGCAGTTCCCCTACGAGCTCCTATAATTCACCCCTCCACTTT. Translating it yields CASSSPTSSYNSPLHF.

The rearrangement links TRBV11-2 to TRBJ1-2; possibly TRBD1 for D (6 bases). The CDR3 totals 10 residues. CDR1 is SGHAT, CDR2 FQNNGV, per germline. The ends were cut back, 6 bases at V and 8 bases at J, with 7 bases in the middle. The CDR3 loop is CASRGGGYTF. The CDR3 DNA reads TGTGCCAGCAGGGGGGGCGGCTACACCTTC.

The CDR3 loop is CASSSGGPSRNEQFF. The CDR3 nucleotides read TGTGCCAGCAGCTCAGGGGGGCCTTCTCGCAATGAGCAGTTCTTC. The V gene is TRBV7-9, the J gene TRBJ2-1; TRBD1 is a possible D gene (7 bases). Germline CDR1 is SEHNR and CDR2 is FQNEAQ (reference sequence). Trimming left V 4 bases short and J 6 bases short, with 16 bases between. The CDR3 is 15 residues long.

V gene TRBV29-1 combines with J gene TRBJ2-7; D call uncertain. Germline V gives CDR1 SQVTM, CDR2 ANQGSEA. Trimming removed 6 bases at V and 4 bases at J, with 16 bases between. The CDR3 loop spans 13 amino acids. The DNA for the CDR3 is TGCAGCGTGAGCCAAAGCGTTTCTTACGAGCAGTACTTC. Its protein is CSVSQSVSYEQYF.

The chain is built from TRBV5-1 and TRBJ2-5, with 9 bases fitting TRBD2. V dropped 0 bases and J dropped 5; count of bases not matched to a gene: 5. Looked up from germline, CDR1 is SGHRS and CDR2 is YFSETQ. The CDR3 spans 15 residues. The CDR3 coding sequence is TGCGCCAGCAGCTTGGCGTCTAGCGGGGTTGAGACCCAGTACTTC. It specifies CASSLASSGVETQYF.

This sequence joins TRBV29-1 and TRBJ2-2, with D uncertain. The CDR3 extends over 12 amino acids. CDR1 and CDR2 (germline): SQVTM, ANQGSEA. Trimming took 3 bases from V and 7 from J, leaving 9 bases between them. CDR3 bases: TGCAGCGTTGATGGCGGCCTCGGGGAGCTGTTTTTT. This gives the protein CSVDGGLGELFF.

This chain uses TRBV7-9 with TRBJ1-5; 9 nucleotides line up with TRBD1. Germline V gene sequence: CDR1 SEHNR, CDR2 FQNEAQ (reference sequence). CDR3 length: 14 amino acids. The junction had 0 bases not matched to a gene; V was cut back by 6 bases and J by 0 bases. The CDR3 is CASRGQGSNQPQHF. The DNA for the CDR3 is TGTGCCAGCAGGGGACAGGGTAGCAATCAGCCCCAGCATTTT.

V gene TRBV2 combines with J gene TRBJ1-4; TRBD1 agrees at 11 bases. Germline CDR1 and CDR2: SNHLY and FYNNEI. The ends lost 6 bases at V and 6 bases at J; junction bases unmatched: 6. This CDR3 comprises 15 residues. The CDR3 nucleotides read TGTGCCAGCAGGGACAGGGGGCAAGTATATGAAAAACTGTTTTTT. It specifies CASRDRGQVYEKLFF.

The count of this clone is one. The chain recombines TRBV2 with TRBJ2-6; D is perhaps TRBD2 (5 bases). Trimming took off 7 bases at V and 4 bases at J, with 11 bases between the two ends. Germline lookup yields CDR1 SNHLY and CDR2 FYNNEI. The CDR3 extends over 14 amino acids. This CDR3 reads CASKEGAGANVLTF. The CDR3 DNA reads TGTGCCAGCAAAGAGGGTGCCGGGGCCAACGTCCTGACTTTC. Variable domain in full (rest from reference TRBV2 and TRBJ2-6): EPEVTQTPSHQVTQMGQEVILRCVPISNHLYFYWYRQILGQKVEFLVSFYNNEISEKSEIFDDQFSVERPDGSNFTLKIRSTKLEDSAMYFCASKEGAGANVLTFGAGSRLTVL.

V gene TRBV5-4 combines with J gene TRBJ2-1, with 9 bases identical to TRBD2. CDR3 length: 14 residues. The J segment lost 7 bases and the V segment lost 9 bases, leaving 11 bases of the junction unmatched. CDR1 and CDR2 from the germline V gene are SGHNT and YYREEE (reference sequence). The DNA for the CDR3 is TGTGCCATCCCGGGGCTAGCGGGGTCTAATGAGCAGTTCTTC. It translates to CAIPGLAGSNEQFF.

V is TRBV19 and J is TRBJ1-1, with a tentative D call TRBD1 (6 bases). This CDR3 is built from 12 residues. The V gene's germline CDR1 is LNHDA and CDR2 SQIVND (reference sequence). V lost 7 bases and J 5 bases, leaving 11 bases between the germline ends. The CDR3 DNA sequence: TGTGCCAGTAAAACAGGGCAGACTGAAGCTTTCTTT. It specifies CASKTGQTEAFF.

The gene calls are TRBV25-1 and TRBJ1-1; D unclear. CDR3 length equals 11 residues. The germline gives CDR1 MGHDK, CDR2 SYGVNS. Trimming shortened V by 8 bases and J by 2 bases, and 6 bases separated the two germline ends. For the CDR3, the DNA is TGTGCCAGCGAGACTAACACTGAAGCTTTCTTT. This sequence encodes CASETNTEAFF.

The V call is TRBV27, the J call TRBJ1-5; TRBD1 is a possible D gene (5 bases). V was pared by 5 bases and J by 3 bases, with 20 bases between. CDR3 length: 17 amino acids. Germline-derived CDR1 and CDR2 are MNHEY and SMNVEV (reference sequence). CDR3 region: CASSLTARAGYNQPQHF. CDR3 in DNA: TGTGCCAGCAGTCTTACCGCGCGGGCAGGGTACAATCAGCCCCAGCATTTT.

In its sample, this clone was seen once. This sequence joins TRBV5-6 and TRBJ2-3, with 11 bases that match TRBD1. Unmatched junction bases numbered 3, after V lost 2 bases and J lost 4 bases. This CDR3 contains 15 residues. Germline CDR1 SGHDT, CDR2 YYEEEE. For the CDR3, the DNA is TGTGCCAGCAGCTTCTGGACAGGGGGCCCAGATACGCAGTATTTT. Amino acid sequence: CASSFWTGGPDTQYF. Full variable domain (remainder filled in from reference TRBV5-6 and TRBJ2-3): DAGVTQSPTHLIKTRGQQVTLRCSPKSGHDTVSWYQQALGQGPQFIFQYYEEEERQRGNFPDRFSGHQFPNYSSELNVNALLLGDSALYLCASSFWTGGPDTQYFGPGTRLTVL.

V usage is TRBV10-3 and J usage is TRBJ2-3; TRBD2 aligns across 9 bases. CDR3 size: 16 residues. From germline, CDR1 is ENHRY and CDR2 SYGVKD. Trimming at V came to 7 bases and at J to 0 bases, leaving 8 bases not matched to a gene. The CDR3 DNA reads TGTGCCATCACTAGCGGGGAGATTTCTAGCACAGATACGCAGTATTTT. Translating it yields CAITSGEISSTDTQYF.

The chain is built from TRBV4-1 and TRBJ1-2, with D possibly matching TRBD1 (5 bases). Trimming left V 2 bases short and J 6 bases short, with 16 bases between. CDR1 MGHRA and CDR2 YSYEKL come from the germline V gene. The CDR3 has 15 residues. CDR3 region: CASSQRKGREDGYTF. For the CDR3, the DNA is TGCGCCAGCAGCCAAAGAAAAGGCAGGGAGGATGGCTACACCTTC.

This chain connects TRBV30 to TRBJ2-3, with 7 bases matching TRBD2. The CDR3 loop spans 15 amino acids. V shed 1 base and J 0 bases; nucleotides not matched to a gene: 4. Germline values: CDR1 GTSNPN, CDR2 SVGIG (reference sequence). The CDR3 here is CAWSDSGSSTDTQYF. Written as DNA, the CDR3 is TGTGCCTGGAGTGATAGCGGGTCTAGCACAGATACGCAGTATTTT. The variable domain in full, with the rest retrieved from reference TRBV30 and TRBJ2-3, is SQTIHQWPATLVQPVGSPLSLECTVEGTSNPNLYWYRQAAGRGLQLLFYSVGIGQISSEVPQNLSASRPQDRQFILSSKKLLLSDSGFYLCAWSDSGSSTDTQYFGPGTRLTVL.

This clone was detected only a few times. The V and J genes are TRBV15 and TRBJ1-5; D uncertain. The V gene's germline CDR1 is LNHNV and CDR2 YYDKDF (reference sequence). Trimming pared 0 bases from V and 7 bases from J, leaving 13 bases between. The CDR3 runs to 15 residues. The CDR3 here is CATSRDRGVGQPQHF. In nucleotides, the CDR3 is TGTGCCACCAGCAGAGATCGTGGGGTGGGACAGCCCCAGCATTTT. Variable domain in full (rest from reference TRBV15 and TRBJ1-5): DAMVIQNPRYQVTQFGKPVTLSCSQTLNHNVMYWYQQKSSQAPKLLFHYYDKDFNNEADTPDNFQSRRPNTSFCFLDIRSPGLGDTAMYLCATSRDRGVGQPQHFGDGTRLSIL.

The chain is built from TRBV5-1 and TRBJ2-1; D possibly corresponds to TRBD2 (5 bases). Germline CDR1 SGHRS, CDR2 YFSETQ. V was shortened by 4 bases and J by 5 bases, with 16 bases between the two germline ends. This CDR3 region has 15 residues. CDR3: CASSEAADLHNEQFF. The CDR3 DNA follows: TGCGCCAGCAGCGAGGCAGCGGATCTTCACAATGAGCAGTTCTTC. The entire variable domain, with the rest obtained from reference TRBV5-1 and TRBJ2-1, is as follows: KAGVTQTPRYLIKTRGQQVTLSCSPISGHRSVSWYQQTPGQGLQFLFEYFSETQRNKGNFPGRFSGRQFSNSRSEMNVSTLELGDSALYLCASSEAADLHNEQFFGPGTRLTVL.

The rearrangement uses TRBV20-1 and TRBJ1-2; the D is unclear. Germline V gene data show CDR1 as DFQATT and CDR2 as SNEGSKA (reference sequence). CDR3 length: 9 amino acids. The CDR3 bases are TGCAGCGCTGGTGGCGGCTACACCTTC. It specifies CSAGGGYTF.

In this sample, this clone turned up a few times. The identical CDR3 is also encoded by other nucleotide sequences in the sample. J is TRBJ2-5 and V is TRBV29-1; D ambiguous. Trimming cost V 4 bases and J 4 bases, with 4 bases left between them. CDR1 and CDR2 from the germline V gene are SQVTM and ANQGSEA. CDR3 size: 10 residues. The DNA of the CDR3 is TGCAGCGTTGTGGGAGAGACCCAGTACTTC. This gives the protein CSVVGETQYF.

The rearrangement uses TRBV27 and TRBJ2-1; 7 bases are shared with TRBD1. Germline CDR1 and CDR2: MNHEY and SMNVEV (reference sequence). The V segment lost 5 bases and the J segment 2 bases; nucleotides outside the gene matches: 12. The CDR3 consists of 17 residues. In nucleotides, the CDR3 is TGTGCCAGCAGTCCAACTCTACCGGGACAGACCTACAATGAGCAGTTCTTC. Its protein product is CASSPTLPGQTYNEQFF.

Here the CDR3 DNA reads TGTGCCAGTAGTATTACGACAGGCGACTACGAGCAGTACTTC. Its protein product is CASSITTGDYEQYF. The rearrangement uses TRBV19 and TRBJ2-7; TRBD1 is a possible D gene (6 bases). The V and J ends lost 3 bases and 3 bases respectively, with 12 bases between them. Germline V gene lookup returns CDR1 LNHDA and CDR2 SQIVND (reference sequence). This CDR3 region has 14 residues.